The 2 T cell receptor beta chains below were found in one sample sequenced in a study of T cell repertoires in cytomegalovirus infection. Via MiXCR, TCRdb re-called the reads, giving one row per CDR3 protein. Among 830,000 or so distinct CDR3 sequences, approximately 30% were seen once, and the ten largest hold 12%. Antigen specificity for these receptors is unknown. This sample comprised cultured CD8+ T cells from PBMCs, obtained from culture after CMV antigen stimulation. All receptors come from a human donor in good health (CMV status not recorded). Some clones in this sample may be carry-over from other donors' samples.

J is TRBJ2-5 and V is TRBV6-5, with a weak D call TRBD2 (6 bases). Germline CDR1 MNHEY, CDR2 SVGAGI. V was clipped by 6 bases and J by 5 bases, with 13 bases between them. CDR3 length: 13 residues. CDR3 nucleotides: TGTGCCAGCAGGACTACTGGAGGGGAGACCCAGTACTTC. The encoded protein is CASRTTGGETQYF.

A note on this clonotype: The junction departs from the called germline gene at one end, perhaps through a read error. The chain is built from TRBV7-6 and TRBJ1-5; D not resolved. Germline values: CDR1 SGHVS, CDR2 FNYEAQ. The CDR3 spans 16 residues. The CDR3 DNA reads TGTGCTAGCAGCTCACGGGGTGAATATAGCAATCAGCCCCAGCATTTT. Translated, it gives CASSSRGEYSNQPQHF.